Each of the 8 T cell receptor beta chains below was sequenced from the same sample in a study of blood T cell repertoires in COVID-19. Assay used: immunoSEQ multiplex PCR; TCRdb lists only in-frame clones, some missing. The sample has roughly 130,000 clones; more than 80% are singletons. The sequenced sample was peripheral blood. These receptors were collected from a woman in her sixties or seventies with acute or convalescent COVID-19.

V and J are TRBV5-1 and TRBJ2-1; no reliable D call. Trimming removed 4 bases from V and 5 bases from J, with 4 bases in between. The CDR3 extends over 11 amino acids. CDR1 and CDR2 (germline): SGHRS, YFSETQ. DNA of the CDR3: TGCGCCAGCAGCCAGGACAATGAGCAGTTCTTC. Protein sequence: CASSQDNEQFF. The entire variable domain, with the rest obtained from reference TRBV5-1 and TRBJ2-1, is as follows: KAGVTQTPRYLIKTRGQQVTLSCSPISGHRSVSWYQQTPGQGLQFLFEYFSETQRNKGNFPGRFSGRQFSNSRSEMNVSTLELGDSALYLCASSQDNEQFFGPGTRLTVL.

The chain combines TRBV12-3 or TRBV12-4 with TRBJ1-2; the match to TRBD1 covers 9 bases. V gave up 5 bases and J gave up 5 bases; unmatched junction bases: 3. This CDR3 contains 13 residues. CDR3 nucleotide sequence: TGTGCCAGCAGTCCCGGGACAGGGTATGGCTACACCTTC. Protein sequence: CASSPGTGYGYTF.

The chain joins TRBV7-9 to TRBJ1-5; D possibly corresponds to TRBD1 (5 bases). The length of the CDR3 is 15 residues. Trimming took 4 bases from V and 4 from J, leaving 14 bases between them. Germline CDR1 reads SEHNR; CDR2 reads FQNEAQ (reference sequence). The CDR3 sequence is CASSSNMGGNQPQHF. Here the CDR3 DNA reads TGTGCCAGCAGCTCAAATATGGGGGGAAATCAGCCCCAGCATTTT.

The chain carries TRBV5-1 and TRBJ1-2; D unresolved. This CDR3 region has 13 residues. Deletions cut 0 bases from V and 5 bases from J, with 8 bases between. CDR1 is SGHRS, CDR2 YFSETQ, per germline. CDR3 in amino acids: CASSLGPEYGYTF. CDR3 coding DNA: TGCGCCAGCAGCTTGGGTCCGGAGTATGGCTACACCTTC.

The gene calls are TRBV7-2 and TRBJ1-3, with D unresolved. Germline V lookup: CDR1 SGHTA, CDR2 FQGNSA. The CDR3 covers 16 residues. V was clipped by 1 base and J by 0 bases, with 10 bases between them. The CDR3 region is CASSLVALNSGNTIYF. For the CDR3, the DNA is TGTGCCAGCAGCTTAGTCGCACTAAACTCTGGAAACACCATATATTTT. Using reference TRBV7-2 and TRBJ1-3 for the parts outside the CDR3, the full variable domain is GAGVSQSPSNKVTEKGKDVELRCDPISGHTALYWYRQSLGQGLEFLIYFQGNSAPDKSGLPSDRFSAERTGGSVSTLTIQRTQQEDSAVYLCASSLVALNSGNTIYFGEGSWLTVV.

This chain uses TRBV10-3 with TRBJ1-5, with D unresolved. Trimming stripped 3 bases from V and 4 bases from J, with 7 bases between. The CDR3 has 13 residues. Germline V gene data show CDR1 as ENHRY and CDR2 as SYGVKD. In nucleotides, the CDR3 is TGTGCCATCAGTGAAGAGAGTAATCAGCCCCAGCATTTT. This translates into CAISEESNQPQHF.

The chain carries TRBV5-1 and TRBJ1-5; TRBD1 might be the D (5 bases). The length of the CDR3 is 14 residues. Trimming took 2 bases from V and 6 from J, leaving 12 bases between them. In germline, CDR1 is SGHRS, CDR2 YFSETQ. The CDR3: CASSFQGEGQPQHF. The CDR3 region has the DNA TGCGCCAGCAGCTTTCAAGGGGAAGGTCAGCCCCAGCATTTT. Full variable domain (remainder filled in from reference TRBV5-1 and TRBJ1-5): KAGVTQTPRYLIKTRGQQVTLSCSPISGHRSVSWYQQTPGQGLQFLFEYFSETQRNKGNFPGRFSGRQFSNSRSEMNVSTLELGDSALYLCASSFQGEGQPQHFGDGTRLSIL.

There are a few counts of this clone. The rearrangement links TRBV2 to TRBJ1-1; a weak D match, TRBD1 (5 bases). V lost 4 bases, J lost 2 bases, and 14 bases lay in between. Germline V gives CDR1 SNHLY, CDR2 FYNNEI. The CDR3 has 15 amino acids. The CDR3 DNA sequence: TGTGCCAGCAGTGCCCAGCAGGGACTAAACACTGAAGCTTTCTTT. Residues: CASSAQQGLNTEAFF.